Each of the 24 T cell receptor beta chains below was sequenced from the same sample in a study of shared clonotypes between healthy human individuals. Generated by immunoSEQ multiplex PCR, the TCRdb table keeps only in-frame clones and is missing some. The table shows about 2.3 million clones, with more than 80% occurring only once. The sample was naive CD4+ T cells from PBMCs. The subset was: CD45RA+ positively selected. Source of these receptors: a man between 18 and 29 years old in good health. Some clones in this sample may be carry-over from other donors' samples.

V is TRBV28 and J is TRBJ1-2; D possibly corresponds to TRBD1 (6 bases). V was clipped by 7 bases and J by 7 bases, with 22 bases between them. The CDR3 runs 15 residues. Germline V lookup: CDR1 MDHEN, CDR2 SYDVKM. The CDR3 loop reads CASTKGGGDLGGYTF. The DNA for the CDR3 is TGTGCCAGCACCAAAGGGGGGGGCGATTTAGGTGGCTACACCTTC.

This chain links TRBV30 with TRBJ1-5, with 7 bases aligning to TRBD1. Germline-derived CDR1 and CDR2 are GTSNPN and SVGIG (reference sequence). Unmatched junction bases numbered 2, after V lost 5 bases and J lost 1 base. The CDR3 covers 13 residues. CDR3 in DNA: TGTGCCTGGGGGGGACAGAGCAATCAGCCCCAGCATTTT. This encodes CAWGGQSNQPQHF.

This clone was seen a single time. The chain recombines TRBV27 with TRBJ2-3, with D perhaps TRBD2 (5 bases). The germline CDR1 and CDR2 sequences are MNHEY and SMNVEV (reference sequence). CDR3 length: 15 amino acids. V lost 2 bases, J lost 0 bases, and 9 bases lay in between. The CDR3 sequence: CASSLNRGSTDTQYF. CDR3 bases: TGTGCCAGCAGTTTAAATAGAGGGAGCACAGATACGCAGTATTTT.

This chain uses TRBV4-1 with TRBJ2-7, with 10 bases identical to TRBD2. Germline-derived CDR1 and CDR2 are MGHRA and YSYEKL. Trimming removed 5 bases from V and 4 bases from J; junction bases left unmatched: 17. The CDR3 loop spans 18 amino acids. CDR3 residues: CASSSSAYLAGAPYEQYF. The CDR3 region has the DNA TGCGCCAGCAGCTCCTCTGCTTATCTAGCGGGAGCTCCGTACGAGCAGTACTTC.

The CDR3 sequence: CASNGLAGPNTGELFF. DNA for the CDR3: TGTGCCAGCAATGGACTAGCGGGACCGAACACCGGGGAGCTGTTTTTT. The chain recombines TRBV25-1 with TRBJ2-2; 12 bases align to TRBD2. In germline, CDR1 is MGHDK, CDR2 SYGVNS. The ends lost 7 bases at V and 0 bases at J; junction bases unmatched: 3. The CDR3 contains 16 residues.

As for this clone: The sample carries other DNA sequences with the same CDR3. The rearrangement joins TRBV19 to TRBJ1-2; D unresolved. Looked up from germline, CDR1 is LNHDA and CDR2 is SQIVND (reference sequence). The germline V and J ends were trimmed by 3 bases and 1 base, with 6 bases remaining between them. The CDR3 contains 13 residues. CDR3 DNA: TGTGCCAGTAGTATCGGGGTTAACTATGGCTACACCTTC. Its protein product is CASSIGVNYGYTF.

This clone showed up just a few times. This CDR3 is CASLLRGEAFF. The CDR3 DNA follows: TGTGCCAGCCTTTTGAGGGGTGAAGCTTTCTTT. This chain joins TRBV2 and TRBJ1-1, with D maybe TRBD1 (5 bases). V was trimmed by 8 bases and J by 7 bases, leaving 11 bases between them. The germline V gene has CDR1 SNHLY and CDR2 FYNNEI. The CDR3 loop spans 11 amino acids.

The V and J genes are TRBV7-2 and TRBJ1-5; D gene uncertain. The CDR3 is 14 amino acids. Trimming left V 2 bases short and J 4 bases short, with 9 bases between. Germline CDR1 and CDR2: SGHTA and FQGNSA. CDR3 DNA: TGTGCCAGCAGCTTATACAACCCGAATCAGCCCCAGCATTTT. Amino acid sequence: CASSLYNPNQPQHF.

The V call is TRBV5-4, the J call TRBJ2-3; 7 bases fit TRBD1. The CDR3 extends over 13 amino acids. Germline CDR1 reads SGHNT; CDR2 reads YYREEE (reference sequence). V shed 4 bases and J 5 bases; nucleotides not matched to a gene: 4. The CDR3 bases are TGTGCCAGCAGCGCCCACAGGGGAGATACGCAGTATTTT. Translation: CASSAHRGDTQYF.

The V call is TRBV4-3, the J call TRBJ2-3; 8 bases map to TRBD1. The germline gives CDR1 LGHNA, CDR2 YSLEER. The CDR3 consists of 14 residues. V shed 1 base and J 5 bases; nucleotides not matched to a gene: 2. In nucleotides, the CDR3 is TGCGCCAGCAGCCAAGGGACAGGGAGAGATACGCAGTATTTT. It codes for CASSQGTGRDTQYF.

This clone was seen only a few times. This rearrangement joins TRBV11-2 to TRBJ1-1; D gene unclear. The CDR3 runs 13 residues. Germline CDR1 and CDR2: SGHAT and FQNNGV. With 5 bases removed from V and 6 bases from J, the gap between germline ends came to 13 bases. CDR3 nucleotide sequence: TGTGCCAGCAGCGCCCCCGGCCTCGCTGAAGCTTTCTTT. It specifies CASSAPGLAEAFF.

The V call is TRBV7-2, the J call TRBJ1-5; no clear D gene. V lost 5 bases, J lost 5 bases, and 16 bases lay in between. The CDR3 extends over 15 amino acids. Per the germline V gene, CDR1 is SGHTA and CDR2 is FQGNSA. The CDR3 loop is CASSLMGRGHQPQHF. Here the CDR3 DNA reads TGTGCCAGCAGCCTCATGGGCCGTGGACATCAGCCCCAGCATTTT.

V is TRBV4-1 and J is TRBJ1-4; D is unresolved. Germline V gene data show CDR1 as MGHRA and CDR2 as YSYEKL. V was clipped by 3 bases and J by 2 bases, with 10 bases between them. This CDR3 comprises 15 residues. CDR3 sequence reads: CASSHGPWTNEKLFF. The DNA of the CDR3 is TGCGCCAGCAGCCACGGTCCCTGGACTAATGAAAAACTGTTTTTT.

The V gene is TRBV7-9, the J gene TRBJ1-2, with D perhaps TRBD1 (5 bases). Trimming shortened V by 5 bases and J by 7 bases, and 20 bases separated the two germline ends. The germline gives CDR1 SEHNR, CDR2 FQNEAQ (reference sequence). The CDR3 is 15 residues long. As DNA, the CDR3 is TGTGCCAGCAGCCCCCGCATGGACAAACTAGGTGGCTACACCTTC. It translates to CASSPRMDKLGGYTF.

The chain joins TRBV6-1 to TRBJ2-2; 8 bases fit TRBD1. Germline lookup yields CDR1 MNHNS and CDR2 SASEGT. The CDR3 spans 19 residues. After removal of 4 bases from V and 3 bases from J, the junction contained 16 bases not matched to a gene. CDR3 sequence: CASSALNPGQGRDTGELFF. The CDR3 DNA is TGTGCCAGCAGTGCACTGAATCCCGGACAGGGTAGGGACACCGGGGAGCTGTTTTTT.

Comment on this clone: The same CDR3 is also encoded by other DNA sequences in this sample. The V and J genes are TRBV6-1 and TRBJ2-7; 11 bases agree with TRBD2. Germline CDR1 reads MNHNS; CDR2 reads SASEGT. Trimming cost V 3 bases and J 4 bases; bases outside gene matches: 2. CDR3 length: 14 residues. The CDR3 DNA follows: TGTGCCAGCAGTGAGGGGACTAGCGGATACGAGCAGTACTTC. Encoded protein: CASSEGTSGYEQYF.

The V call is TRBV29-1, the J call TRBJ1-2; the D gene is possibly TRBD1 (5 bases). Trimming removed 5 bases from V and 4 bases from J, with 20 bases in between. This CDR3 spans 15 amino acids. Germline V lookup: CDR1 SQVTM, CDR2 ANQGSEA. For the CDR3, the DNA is TGCAGCGTTCTTACTGGAACGGGACTTCGCTATGGCTACACCTTC. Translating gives CSVLTGTGLRYGYTF.

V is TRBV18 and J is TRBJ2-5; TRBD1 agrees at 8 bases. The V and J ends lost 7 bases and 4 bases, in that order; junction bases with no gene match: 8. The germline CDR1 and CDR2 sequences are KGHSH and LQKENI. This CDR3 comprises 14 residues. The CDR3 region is CASCLGQGGETQYF. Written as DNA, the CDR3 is TGTGCCAGCTGCCTCGGACAGGGCGGAGAGACCCAGTACTTC.

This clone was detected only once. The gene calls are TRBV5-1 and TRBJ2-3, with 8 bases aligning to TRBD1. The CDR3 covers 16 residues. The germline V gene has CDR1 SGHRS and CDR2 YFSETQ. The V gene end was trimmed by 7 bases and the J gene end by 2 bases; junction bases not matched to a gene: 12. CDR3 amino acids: CASLSGGQGPTDTQYF. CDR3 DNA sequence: TGCGCCAGCCTCTCAGGCGGACAGGGCCCCACAGATACGCAGTATTTT.

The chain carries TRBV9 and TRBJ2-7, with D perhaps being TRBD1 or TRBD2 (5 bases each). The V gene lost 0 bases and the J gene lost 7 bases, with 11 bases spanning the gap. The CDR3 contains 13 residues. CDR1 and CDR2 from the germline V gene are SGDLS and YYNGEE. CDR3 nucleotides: TGTGCCAGCAGCGTAGCTATGGGGGAGGAGCAGTACTTC. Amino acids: CASSVAMGEEQYF.

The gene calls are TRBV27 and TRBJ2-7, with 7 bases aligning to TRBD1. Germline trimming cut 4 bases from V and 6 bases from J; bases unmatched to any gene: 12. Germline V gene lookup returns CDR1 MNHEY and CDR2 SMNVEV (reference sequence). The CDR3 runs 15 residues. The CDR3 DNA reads TGTGCCAGCAGTTCGAAACAGGGGTCACGGGGCGAGCAGTACTTC. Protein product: CASSSKQGSRGEQYF.

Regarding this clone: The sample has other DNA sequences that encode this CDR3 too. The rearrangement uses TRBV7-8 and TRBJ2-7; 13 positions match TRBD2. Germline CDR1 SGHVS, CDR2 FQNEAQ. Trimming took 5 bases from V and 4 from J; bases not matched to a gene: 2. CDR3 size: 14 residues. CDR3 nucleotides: TGTGCCAGCAGCCCGACTAGCGGGAGGTACGAGCAGTACTTC. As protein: CASSPTSGRYEQYF.

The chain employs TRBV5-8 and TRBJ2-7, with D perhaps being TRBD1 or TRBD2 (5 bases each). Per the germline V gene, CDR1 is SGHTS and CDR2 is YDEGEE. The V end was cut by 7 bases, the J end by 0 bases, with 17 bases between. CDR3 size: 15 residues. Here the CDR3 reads CASLKTGTASYEQYF. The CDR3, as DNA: TGTGCCAGCCTCAAAACCGGGACGGCCTCCTACGAGCAGTACTTC.

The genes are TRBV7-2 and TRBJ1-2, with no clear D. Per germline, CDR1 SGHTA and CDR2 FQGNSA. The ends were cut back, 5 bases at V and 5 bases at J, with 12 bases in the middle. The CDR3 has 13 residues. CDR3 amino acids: CASSTSNPYGYTF. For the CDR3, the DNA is TGTGCCAGCAGCACTTCGAACCCGTATGGCTACACCTTC.